Below, 14 T cell receptor beta chains from the same sample are listed, as sequenced in a study of cytomegalovirus exposure and HLA in healthy donors. The PCR used 60 Vbeta and 13 Jbeta primers. Assay used: immunoSEQ multiplex PCR; TCRdb lists only in-frame clones, some missing. The table includes about 200,000 clones, around 76% detected once. Material for sequencing was PBMCs. The receptors were sampled from a man younger than 40 in good health and CMV-seronegative.

The V gene is TRBV12-2, the J gene TRBJ1-3. TRBV12-2 corresponds to a pseudogene. CDR3 length equals 16 residues. For the CDR3, the DNA is TGTGCAAGTCGCTTAAAAACCTCGAGCTCTGGAAACACCATATATTTT. It codes for CASRLKTSSSGNTIYF.

This chain uses TRBV18 with TRBJ2-3, with 10 positions matching TRBD2. CDR3 size: 16 residues. Germline CDR1 reads KGHSH; CDR2 reads LQKENI. J was trimmed by 3 bases and V by 6 bases; bases with no gene match: 9. CDR3 DNA: TGTGCCAGCTCCCCTAAGGCTAGCGGGAGTACAGATACGCAGTATTTT. It yields the protein CASSPKASGSTDTQYF.

The chain combines TRBV27 with TRBJ2-1; the D gene is possibly TRBD2 (6 bases). The V end lost 6 bases, the J end lost 6 bases, and 15 bases lay between the germline ends. The V gene's germline CDR1 is MNHEY and CDR2 SMNVEV (reference sequence). The CDR3 sequence is 14 residues long. CDR3: CASSLGLISNEQFF. CDR3 DNA: TGTGCCAGCAGCTTGGGACTTATCTCCAATGAGCAGTTCTTC.

The chain combines TRBV19 with TRBJ2-6; possible D gene TRBD2, 6 bases. This CDR3 has 17 residues. V lost 7 bases to trimming and J lost 0 bases, with 16 bases between them. CDR1 and CDR2 from the germline V gene are LNHDA and SQIVND (reference sequence). CDR3 DNA: TGTGCCAGTACCCTCGTGCGGGGAGACTCTGGGGCCAACGTCCTGACTTTC. Translated: CASTLVRGDSGANVLTF.

The V gene is TRBV5-1, the J gene TRBJ2-1; a possible D gene is TRBD2 (5 bases). V was shortened by 0 bases and J by 0 bases, with 10 bases between the two germline ends. Germline V lookup: CDR1 SGHRS, CDR2 YFSETQ. The CDR3 is 16 residues long. CDR3 DNA sequence: TGCGCCAGCAGCTTGGATGGTGGGAGCTCCTACAATGAGCAGTTCTTC. This sequence encodes CASSLDGGSSYNEQFF.

This rearrangement joins TRBV28 to TRBJ2-7; tentatively, D is TRBD1 (7 bases). CDR1 and CDR2 from the germline V gene are MDHEN and SYDVKM. This CDR3 is built from 14 residues. V lost 3 bases and J 6 bases, leaving 15 bases between the germline ends. CDR3 amino acids: CASSFRLQGGEQYF. The CDR3 DNA reads TGTGCCAGCAGTTTCCGCCTGCAGGGGGGCGAGCAGTACTTC.

The chain uses TRBV6-1 and TRBJ1-6; 10 bases match TRBD1. This CDR3 is built from 13 residues. V was clipped by 9 bases and J by 9 bases; unmatched bases: 5. Germline CDR1 reads MNHNS; CDR2 reads SASEGT. The CDR3 protein is CASRQGAGSPLHF. CDR3 nucleotide sequence: TGTGCCAGTAGACAGGGGGCAGGTTCACCCCTCCACTTT.

This chain joins TRBV28 and TRBJ2-7; 12 bases match TRBD2. The junction had 11 bases not matched to a gene; V was cut back by 5 bases and J by 3 bases. Germline V gives CDR1 MDHEN, CDR2 SYDVKM. The CDR3 runs 17 residues. This chain's CDR3 is CASSTLSSGRDVYEQYF. Written as DNA, the CDR3 is TGTGCCAGCAGTACCCTCTCTAGCGGGAGGGACGTCTACGAGCAGTACTTC.

The rearrangement uses TRBV5-4 and TRBJ2-1; 8 positions match TRBD2. This CDR3 contains 15 residues. CDR1 is SGHNT, CDR2 YYREEE, per germline (reference sequence). V gave up 0 bases and J gave up 2 bases; unmatched junction bases: 1. CDR3 nucleotides: TGTGCCAGCAGCTTGGCGGGACTAGCCTACAATGAGCAGTTCTTC. Its protein product is CASSLAGLAYNEQFF.

The chain carries TRBV11-3 and TRBJ1-1; 9 positions match TRBD1. Trimming took 3 bases from V and 10 from J; bases not matched to a gene: 0. In germline, CDR1 is SGHNT, CDR2 YENEEA. The CDR3 runs 11 residues. The CDR3 here is CASSLTGGAFF. The CDR3 DNA reads as TGTGCCAGCAGCTTGACAGGGGGAGCTTTCTTT.

The chain carries TRBV9 and TRBJ1-3; TRBD1 matches 7 bases. This CDR3 region has 14 residues. Germline lookup yields CDR1 SGDLS and CDR2 YYNGEE. Trimming removed 4 bases from V and 2 bases from J; junction bases left unmatched: 3. This CDR3 reads CASSIQGTGNTIYF. The CDR3 nucleotides are TGTGCCAGCAGCATACAGGGGACTGGAAACACCATATATTTT.

The chain couples TRBV4-1 to TRBJ1-2; D is perhaps TRBD1 (5 bases). Germline CDR1 MGHRA, CDR2 YSYEKL. The CDR3 loop spans 11 amino acids. Trimming stripped 5 bases from V and 7 bases from J, with 8 bases between. The CDR3 is CASSAGFGYTF. The CDR3 nucleotides are TGCGCCAGCAGCGCAGGGTTTGGCTACACCTTC.

The V call is TRBV5-1, the J call TRBJ2-1; 11 nucleotides agree with TRBD2. The CDR3 runs to 17 residues. Trimming at V came to 0 bases and at J to 9 bases, leaving 11 bases not matched to a gene. Germline V gene lookup returns CDR1 SGHRS and CDR2 YFSETQ. The CDR3 spells CASSLDSRLAGIGEQFF. The CDR3 region has the DNA TGCGCCAGCAGCTTGGACTCCCGACTAGCGGGAATCGGTGAGCAGTTCTTC.

J is TRBJ1-2 and V is TRBV6-5; a weak D match, TRBD1 (5 bases). CDR3 length: 14 residues. Looked up from germline, CDR1 is MNHEY and CDR2 is SVGAGI. Trimming shortened V by 0 bases and J by 8 bases, and 13 bases separated the two germline ends. As DNA, the CDR3 is TGTGCCAGCAGTTACTCGATGGGGACTTTGGGCTACACCTTC. It translates to CASSYSMGTLGYTF.